A single sample gave rise to the 23 T cell receptor beta chains below, sequenced in a study of T cell repertoires in cytomegalovirus infection. MiXCR, run by TCRdb on the reads, gives a single entry per CDR3 protein. The sample contains 86,000 or so distinct CDR3 sequences, more than 20% of which appear only once. These receptors lack a known antigen. Material: CD8+ T cells from cultured PBMCs, obtained from culture after CMV antigen stimulation. The source is a human donor in good health (CMV status not recorded). Some clones in this sample may be carry-over from other donors' samples.

Comment on this clonotype: A read error may be the cause here, since a much bigger clone is one base away. J is TRBJ2-7 and V is TRBV11-2; the D call may be TRBD1 or TRBD2 (5 bases each). V dropped 4 bases and J dropped 0 bases, with 19 bases sitting between them. The CDR3 is 17 amino acids. Germline V gives CDR1 SGHAT, CDR2 FQNNGV. The CDR3: CASSYLHRGLSSYEQYF. CDR3 nucleotides: TGTGCCAGCAGCTATCTCCACCGGGGCTTAAGCTCCTACGAGCAGTACTTC.

As for this clonotype: Given the absence of the conserved phenylalanine or tryptophan at the CDR3 end, a read error is likely. The chain joins TRBV7-8 to TRBJ1-5, with a weak D call TRBD1 (5 bases). The CDR3 runs to 14 residues. From germline, CDR1 is SGHVS and CDR2 FQNEAQ. The CDR3, as DNA: TGTGCCAGCAGCTACCGGGACCATGATCAGCCGCAGCATTGT. The encoded protein is CASSYRDHDQPQHC.

For this clonotype: A much bigger clone sits one base away, suggesting this may be a read error. The chain carries TRBV12-3 or TRBV12-4 and TRBJ1-1; D not resolved. The CDR3 length is 11 residues. V was shortened by 1 base and J by 8 bases, with 5 bases between the two germline ends. CDR3 region: CASSLGWEAFF. In DNA, the CDR3 is TGTGCCAGCAGTTTAGGGTGGGAAGCTTTCTTT.

The rearrangement joins TRBV5-6 to TRBJ2-1; D is possibly TRBD2 (7 bases). Trimming removed 4 bases from V and 9 bases from J, with 23 bases in between. Looked up from germline, CDR1 is SGHDT and CDR2 is YYEEEE. The CDR3 extends over 16 amino acids. This CDR3 reads CASSGGGPLGGGEQFF. The DNA for the CDR3 is TGTGCCAGCAGCGGGGGGGGGCCCCTCGGCGGCGGTGAGCAGTTCTTC.

This clonotype was observed at least ten times. The chain has TRBV7-8 and TRBJ2-7; 9 bases agree with TRBD1. The V gene end was trimmed by 5 bases and the J gene end by 3 bases; junction bases not matched to a gene: 8. CDR3 length: 15 residues. The V gene's germline CDR1 is SGHVS and CDR2 FQNEAQ. CDR3 sequence: CASSQTLGQGYEQYF. CDR3 DNA: TGTGCCAGCAGCCAGACCCTGGGACAGGGCTACGAGCAGTACTTC.

The chain uses TRBV7-9 and TRBJ2-7; D is possibly TRBD2 (6 bases). The CDR3 sequence is 16 residues long. Trimming left V 5 bases short and J 0 bases short, with 17 bases between. Germline V gene sequence: CDR1 SEHNR, CDR2 FQNEAQ (reference sequence). CDR3 nucleotide sequence: TGTGCCAGCAGCGTCCCCGCCGGGAGCCTCTCCTACGAGCAGTACTTC. It specifies CASSVPAGSLSYEQYF.

The table lists this clonotype with many counts. V gene TRBV29-1 combines with J gene TRBJ1-2, with 7 nucleotides matching TRBD1. With 7 bases clipped from V and 7 bases from J, the junction kept 9 bases outside the gene matches. The V gene's germline CDR1 is SQVTM and CDR2 ANQGSEA. This CDR3 has 12 amino acids. The CDR3, as DNA: TGCAGCGCCGGGACAGCAGGGGTTGGCTACACCTTC. It specifies CSAGTAGVGYTF.

In its sample, this clonotype was seen many times. In DNA, the CDR3 is TGTGCCAGCAGTCCTGAGACAGGGCGGGATGAAAAACTGTTTTTT. Its protein product is CASSPETGRDEKLFF. This sequence joins TRBV27 and TRBJ1-4, with 7 bases aligning to TRBD1. CDR1 is MNHEY and CDR2 is SMNVEV in the germline V gene (reference sequence). This CDR3 is 15 amino acids long. Trimming cost V 5 bases and J 6 bases; bases outside gene matches: 9.

In the case of this clonotype: The junction does not match germline at one end; this may be a read error. The chain has TRBV5-3 and TRBJ1-2; 7 nucleotides line up with TRBD1. TRBV5-3 has ORF status, its function being uncertain. The CDR3 is made up of 17 amino acids. The CDR3: CASSSGGGAGANYGYTF. CDR3 bases: TGTGCCAGCAGCTCAGGGGGGGGCGCCGGTGCTAACTATGGCTACACCTTC.

V gene TRBV7-3 combines with J gene TRBJ1-1; 7 bases map to TRBD1. Trimming at V came to 4 bases and at J to 6 bases, leaving 5 bases not matched to a gene. CDR3 length: 13 residues. Germline CDR1 and CDR2: SGHTA and FQGTGA. The CDR3 spells CASSSTGAAEAFF. The DNA of the CDR3 is TGTGCCAGCAGCTCTACAGGGGCGGCTGAAGCTTTCTTT. The entire variable domain, with the rest obtained from reference TRBV7-3 and TRBJ1-1, is as follows: GAGVSQTPSNKVTEKGKYVELRCDPISGHTALYWYRQSLGQGPEFLIYFQGTGAADDSGLPNDRFFAVRPEGSVSTLKIQRTERGDSAVYLCASSSTGAAEAFFGQGTRLTVV.

This clonotype was counted only a few times. The chain has TRBV19 and TRBJ2-2; maybe TRBD1 (6 bases). The germline V gene has CDR1 LNHDA and CDR2 SQIVND (reference sequence). This CDR3 has 14 residues. The V gene lost 1 base and the J gene lost 9 bases, with 12 bases spanning the gap. As DNA, the CDR3 is TGTGCCAGTAGTATAGCAGCACAGGGCAGGGAGCTGTTTTTT. As protein: CASSIAAQGRELFF. Filled out from reference TRBV19 and TRBJ2-2, the complete variable domain reads DGGITQSPKYLFRKEGQNVTLSCEQNLNHDAMYWYRQDPGQGLRLIYYSQIVNDFQKGDIAEGYSVSREKKESFPLTVTSAQKNPTAFYLCASSIAAQGRELFFGEGSRLTVL.

J is TRBJ2-3 and V is TRBV5-5; D gene uncertain. V lost 1 base and J lost 3, with 9 bases in between. The CDR3 spans 14 residues. CDR1 and CDR2 (germline): SGHKS, YYEKEE (reference sequence). In nucleotides, the CDR3 is TGTGCCAGCAGCTTGAGGCGAGCAACAGATACGCAGTATTTT. Its translation: CASSLRRATDTQYF.

This clonotype occurred a few times. J is TRBJ2-7 and V is TRBV27; no firm D call. The CDR3 spans 15 residues. The V and J ends lost 7 bases and 2 bases respectively, with 18 bases between them. Germline V gene data show CDR1 as MNHEY and CDR2 as SMNVEV (reference sequence). The CDR3 sequence: CASTFPTSSTYEQYF. In nucleotides, the CDR3 is TGTGCCAGCACATTCCCGACCTCCTCCACCTACGAGCAGTACTTC.

This sequence joins TRBV24-1 and TRBJ2-1; no clear D gene. The V end was cut by 3 bases, the J end by 4 bases, with 12 bases between. This CDR3 comprises 15 residues. Germline values: CDR1 KGHDR, CDR2 SFDVKD. The CDR3 DNA is TGTGCCACCAGTGATGGAGTAGCAGCGTACAATGAGCAGTTCTTC. Translating it yields CATSDGVAAYNEQFF.

As concerns this clonotype: A read error is possible here, since a much larger clone lies one base away. In DNA form, the CDR3 reads TGCGCCAGCAGCCAAGAATCTGCAGGGGGTTACGATCAGTACTTC. Its protein product is CASSQESAGGYDQYF. The gene calls are TRBV4-1 and TRBJ2-7, with 7 bases that match TRBD1. Germline CDR1 is MGHRA and CDR2 is YSYEKL. This CDR3 is 15 amino acids long.

This clonotype was counted at least ten times. The chain has TRBV27 and TRBJ2-5; TRBD1 matches 9 bases. Trimming removed 4 bases from V and 5 bases from J; junction bases left unmatched: 5. The CDR3 runs 14 residues. The germline V gene has CDR1 MNHEY and CDR2 SMNVEV (reference sequence). DNA of the CDR3: TGTGCCAGCAGTTCGGGACAGGGAGGTGAGACCCAGTACTTC. Protein: CASSSGQGGETQYF.

The gene calls are TRBV9 and TRBJ1-4, with D perhaps matching TRBD1 (5 bases). Trimming removed 3 bases at V and 8 bases at J, with 11 bases between. Germline V gene data show CDR1 as SGDLS and CDR2 as YYNGEE. The CDR3 totals 13 residues. In DNA, the CDR3 is TGTGCCAGCAGCGCACAGGCGGACGAAAAACTGTTTTTT. It encodes CASSAQADEKLFF.

The chain combines TRBV28 with TRBJ1-6; TRBD1 matches 12 bases. The CDR3 consists of 15 residues. The trim removed 4 bases at V and 10 bases at J, leaving 5 bases unmatched. Germline V gene sequence: CDR1 MDHEN, CDR2 SYDVKM. This chain's CDR3 is CASSSQGQGASPLHF. CDR3 coding DNA: TGTGCCAGCAGTTCCCAGGGACAGGGGGCCTCACCCCTCCACTTT.

With regard to this clonotype: One base away lies a much larger clone, so this may be a sequencing read error. Because it lacks the conserved phenylalanine or tryptophan at the end, this CDR3 is likely a read error. This chain links TRBV6-5 with TRBJ2-5; perhaps TRBD2 as D (6 bases). Deletions cut 0 bases from V and 1 base from J, with 21 bases between. Germline V gene sequence: CDR1 MNHEY, CDR2 SVGAGI. The CDR3 spans 19 residues. The chain's CDR3 is CASSYSAPGSGGIQETQYL. The CDR3 DNA reads TGTGCCAGCAGTTACTCGGCCCCTGGTAGCGGAGGAATCCAAGAGACCCAGTACCTC.

The chain combines TRBV20-1 with TRBJ2-7; 12 nucleotides align to TRBD2. Per germline, CDR1 DFQATT and CDR2 SNEGSKA (reference sequence). This CDR3 contains 17 residues. Trimming removed 2 bases from V and 2 bases from J; junction bases left unmatched: 10. CDR3 in DNA: TGCAGTGCTAGAAATTCAAGGACTAGCGGGATAACCTACGAGCAGTACTTC. Residues: CSARNSRTSGITYEQYF.

The chain couples TRBV11-3 to TRBJ2-1; D is perhaps TRBD1 or TRBD2 (5 bases each). In germline, CDR1 is SGHNT, CDR2 YENEEA. V was shortened by 0 bases and J by 14 bases, with 17 bases between the two germline ends. CDR3 length equals 14 residues. In DNA form, the CDR3 reads TGTGCCAGCAGCTTAGATCTAGGGGACCGGGCGGAGTTCTTC. It specifies CASSLDLGDRAEFF.

V usage is TRBV20-1 and J usage is TRBJ2-3; no clear D gene. From germline, CDR1 is DFQATT and CDR2 SNEGSKA (reference sequence). V was clipped by 0 bases and J by 4 bases, with 11 bases between them. The CDR3 is made up of 14 amino acids. In DNA, the CDR3 is TGCAGTGCTAGAGATAGCCGGGTTGCAGATACGCAGTATTTT. It translates to CSARDSRVADTQYF.

This clonotype was recorded at least ten times. The J gene is TRBJ2-1, the V gene TRBV12-3 or TRBV12-4; TRBD2 agrees at 11 bases. The CDR3 spans 16 residues. Trimming removed 6 bases from V and 7 bases from J; junction bases left unmatched: 11. The DNA of the CDR3 is TGTGCCAGCAGCGGGAGACTAGCGGGGACCCTTAATGAGCAGTTCTTC. Translation gives CASSGRLAGTLNEQFF.